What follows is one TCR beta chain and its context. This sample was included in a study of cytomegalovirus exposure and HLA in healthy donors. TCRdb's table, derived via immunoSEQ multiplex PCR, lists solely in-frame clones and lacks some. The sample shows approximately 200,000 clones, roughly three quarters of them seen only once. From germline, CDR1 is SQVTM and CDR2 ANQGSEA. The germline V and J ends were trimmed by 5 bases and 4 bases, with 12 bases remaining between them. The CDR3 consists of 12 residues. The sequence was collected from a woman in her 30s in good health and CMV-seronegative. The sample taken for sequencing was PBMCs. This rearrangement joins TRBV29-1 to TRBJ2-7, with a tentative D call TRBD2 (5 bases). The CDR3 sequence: CSVPGNRYEQYF. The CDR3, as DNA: TGCAGCGTTCCCGGGAACCGTTACGAGCAGTACTTC.